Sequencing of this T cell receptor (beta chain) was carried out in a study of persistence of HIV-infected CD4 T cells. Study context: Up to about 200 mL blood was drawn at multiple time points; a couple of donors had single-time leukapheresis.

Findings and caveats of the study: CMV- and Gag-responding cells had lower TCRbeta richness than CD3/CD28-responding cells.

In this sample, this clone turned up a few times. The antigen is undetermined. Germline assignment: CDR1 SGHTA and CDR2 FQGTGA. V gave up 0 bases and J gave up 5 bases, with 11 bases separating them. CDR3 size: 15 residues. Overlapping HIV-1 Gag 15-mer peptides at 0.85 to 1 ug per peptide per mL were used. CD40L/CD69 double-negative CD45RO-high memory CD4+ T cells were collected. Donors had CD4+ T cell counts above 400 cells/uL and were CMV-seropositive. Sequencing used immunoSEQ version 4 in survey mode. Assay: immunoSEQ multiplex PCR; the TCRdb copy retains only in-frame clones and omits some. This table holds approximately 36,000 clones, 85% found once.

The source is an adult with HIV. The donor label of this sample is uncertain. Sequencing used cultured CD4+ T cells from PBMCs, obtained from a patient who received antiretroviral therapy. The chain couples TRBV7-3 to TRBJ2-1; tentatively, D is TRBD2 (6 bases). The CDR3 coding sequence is TGTGCCAGCAGCTTAACTTCGACTAGTAACAATGAGCAGTTCTTC. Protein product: CASSLTSTSNNEQFF.